What follows are 30 T cell receptor beta chains derived from one specimen sequenced in a study of human T cells and chemical hapten exposure. TCRdb recomputed calls from the RACE reads with MiXCR, one row per CDR3 protein. Among about 85,000 distinct CDR3 sequences listed, around 8.8% were seen once. Described time point: pre-sensitization, week 0. Stated treatment: therapeutic diphenylcyclopropenone sensitization with weekly scalp DPC. This specimen was whole blood, taken in connection with sensitization to the hapten diphenylcyclopropenone (DPC). The origin of the receptors is a middle-aged man with alopecia areata. Some clones in this sample may be carry-over from other donors' samples.

In its sample, this clonotype was seen many times. The rearrangement joins TRBV20-1 to TRBJ1-1; 7 nucleotides line up with TRBD1. The ends lost 5 bases at V and 0 bases at J; junction bases unmatched: 3. Per the germline V gene, CDR1 is DFQATT and CDR2 is SNEGSKA (reference sequence). CDR3 length equals 13 residues. The CDR3 DNA sequence: TGCAGTGCTGTCAGGGGGATGAACACTGAAGCTTTCTTT. This encodes CSAVRGMNTEAFF.

This chain links TRBV6-1 with TRBJ2-3; 12 nucleotides match TRBD2. The CDR3 loop spans 15 amino acids. Germline CDR1 reads MNHNS; CDR2 reads SASEGT. The V segment lost 5 bases and the J segment 4 bases; nucleotides outside the gene matches: 4. CDR3 in amino acids: CASSTLAGGSDTQYF. The DNA of the CDR3 is TGTGCCAGCAGTACACTAGCGGGAGGCTCAGATACGCAGTATTTT.

This clonotype was recorded at least ten times. The chain joins TRBV10-3 to TRBJ1-3; 8 bases map to TRBD1. CDR1 is ENHRY and CDR2 is SYGVKD in the germline V gene. J was trimmed by 1 base and V by 4 bases; bases with no gene match: 6. This CDR3 contains 16 residues. In DNA, the CDR3 is TGTGCCATCAGTGCACAAACAGGGGGATCTGGAAACACCATATATTTT. Amino acid sequence: CAISAQTGGSGNTIYF.

The rearrangement links TRBV7-9 to TRBJ2-2; D may be TRBD2 (5 bases). The CDR3 consists of 16 residues. V lost 3 bases, J lost 7 bases, and 18 bases lay in between. Looked up from germline, CDR1 is SEHNR and CDR2 is FQNEAQ (reference sequence). The CDR3: CASSFQDRKRGGELFF. The CDR3 DNA reads TGTGCCAGCAGCTTCCAGGACCGAAAACGGGGCGGGGAGCTGTTTTTT.

This clonotype occurred a few times. This sequence joins TRBV2 and TRBJ2-7; TRBD2 might be the D (5 bases). The CDR3 length is 16 residues. Germline V CDR1 and CDR2: SNHLY, FYNNEI. V lost 3 bases and J 3 bases, leaving 18 bases between the germline ends. The CDR3 DNA follows: TGTGCCAGCAGTGAGAGGGTCCCCACCACCTTCTACGAGCAGTACTTC. Its translation: CASSERVPTTFYEQYF. Together with reference TRBV2 and TRBJ2-7, the CDR3 gives the full variable domain: EPEVTQTPSHQVTQMGQEVILRCVPISNHLYFYWYRQILGQKVEFLVSFYNNEISEKSEIFDDQFSVERPDGSNFTLKIRSTKLEDSAMYFCASSERVPTTFYEQYFGPGTRLTVT.

This clonotype was counted many times. The chain joins TRBV27 to TRBJ1-5; the match to TRBD1 covers 9 bases. Germline-derived CDR1 and CDR2 are MNHEY and SMNVEV (reference sequence). The V gene end was trimmed by 4 bases and the J gene end by 4 bases; junction bases not matched to a gene: 5. The CDR3 length is 15 residues. CDR3 bases: TGTGCCAGCAGTTCAAGGGGGACAGGGAATCAGCCCCAGCATTTT. This sequence encodes CASSSRGTGNQPQHF.

This chain connects TRBV27 to TRBJ2-7, with D hard to call. CDR1 and CDR2 from the germline V gene are MNHEY and SMNVEV (reference sequence). V dropped 10 bases and J dropped 5 bases, with 9 bases sitting between them. The CDR3 runs 10 residues. The CDR3 sequence: CANLGHEQYV. Here the CDR3 DNA reads TGTGCCAACCTGGGTCACGAGCAGTACGTC.

Comment on this clonotype: A clone one base away is much larger, so this may be a read error. The rearrangement links TRBV7-3 to TRBJ2-1; D might be TRBD2 (6 bases). The CDR3 covers 18 residues. Germline CDR1 reads SGHTA; CDR2 reads FQGTGA. The CDR3 protein is CASSLMGPMAGTYNEQIF. CDR3 bases: TGTGCCAGCAGCTTAATGGGCCCGATGGCGGGAACCTACAATGAGCAGATCTTC.

This clonotype was counted at least ten times. This chain links TRBV3-1 with TRBJ2-1; D is perhaps TRBD1 (5 bases). The V end was cut by 0 bases, the J end by 4 bases, with 13 bases between. The germline V gene encodes CDR1 LGHDT and CDR2 YNNKEL (reference sequence). The CDR3 totals 16 residues. For the CDR3, the DNA is TGTGCCAGCAGCCAAGATAACAGGAACTTTTACAATGAGCAGTTCTTC. Residues: CASSQDNRNFYNEQFF.

The V call is TRBV29-1, the J call TRBJ2-6, with 10 bases aligning to TRBD1. The ends lost 4 bases at V and 0 bases at J; junction bases unmatched: 0. The CDR3 spans 15 residues. Germline V gives CDR1 SQVTM, CDR2 ANQGSEA. The CDR3 bases are TGCAGCGTTGGGGACAGGGGCTCTGGGGCCAACGTCCTGACTTTC. It translates to CSVGDRGSGANVLTF.

This clonotype was recorded many times. The gene calls are TRBV12-3 or TRBV12-4 and TRBJ2-6, with D possibly being TRBD1 or TRBD2 (5 bases each). Trimming left V 0 bases short and J 0 bases short, with 12 bases between. This CDR3 spans 18 amino acids. The CDR3 is CASSLARSGTSGANVLTF. The CDR3 region has the DNA TGTGCCAGCAGTTTAGCGAGGTCAGGGACCTCTGGGGCCAACGTCCTGACTTTC.

This clonotype was picked up a small number of times. The chain carries TRBV6-5 and TRBJ2-5; weak D call: TRBD2 (5 bases). From germline, CDR1 is MNHEY and CDR2 SVGAGI. This CDR3 is built from 16 residues. Trimming removed 2 bases from V and 0 bases from J, with 13 bases in between. CDR3 residues: CASSYREGSYQETQYF. The CDR3 DNA follows: TGTGCCAGCAGTTACAGAGAGGGATCGTACCAAGAGACCCAGTACTTC.

This clonotype occurred a few times. J is TRBJ1-2 and V is TRBV20-1; perhaps TRBD1 as D (6 bases). From germline, CDR1 is DFQATT and CDR2 SNEGSKA (reference sequence). The CDR3 is 14 residues long. V was cut by 6 bases and J by 0 bases, with 14 bases left in between. The CDR3: CSAPQGIANYGYTF. CDR3 bases: TGCAGTGCCCCGCAGGGGATAGCTAACTATGGCTACACCTTC.

This clonotype was counted only a few times. This rearrangement joins TRBV9 to TRBJ2-7; the match to TRBD1 covers 7 bases. V was clipped by 3 bases and J by 0 bases; unmatched bases: 3. The CDR3 is 14 residues long. Germline V CDR1 and CDR2: SGDLS, YYNGEE. DNA for the CDR3: TGTGCCAGCAGCGCCCGGGACAGCTCCTACGAGCAGTACTTC. Encoded protein: CASSARDSSYEQYF.

This clonotype has a handful of counts. The rearrangement links TRBV5-8 to TRBJ2-1, with 15 bases identical to TRBD2. CDR1 is SGHTS, CDR2 YDEGEE, per germline. The CDR3 is 18 residues long. Trimming removed 6 bases from V and 3 bases from J; junction bases left unmatched: 10. CDR3 region: CASTPLGLAGGFYNEQFF. Written as DNA, the CDR3 is TGTGCCAGCACCCCCCTGGGACTAGCGGGAGGTTTCTACAATGAGCAGTTCTTC.

This clonotype was counted many times. CDR3 in DNA: TGTGCCAGCAGTACTTGGGACAGAACCTACGAGCAGTACGTC. Translated: CASSTWDRTYEQYV. The rearrangement links TRBV6-2 or TRBV6-3 to TRBJ2-7, with TRBD1 identical over 7 bases. V lost 5 bases and J lost 2; bases outside the gene matches: 6. The CDR3 contains 14 residues. Germline V CDR1 and CDR2: MNHEY, SVGEGT.

CDR3 bases: TGCGCCAGCAGGGACCAAGGACGGGACCAGTACTTC. Residues: CASRDQGRDQYF. V usage is TRBV10-2 and J usage is TRBJ2-5; tentative D call: TRBD2 (5 bases). The germline V gene has CDR1 WSHSY and CDR2 SAAADI. CDR3 length: 12 amino acids. V was clipped by 6 bases and J by 10 bases, with 15 bases between them.

For this clonotype: Possible read error: a much larger clone is one base away. The genes are TRBV29-1 and TRBJ1-1; TRBD1 might be the D (6 bases). The germline gives CDR1 SQVTM, CDR2 ANQGSEA. This CDR3 contains 13 residues. CDR3: CSDIHQGRGEAYF. CDR3 DNA sequence: TGCAGCGACATCCACCAGGGGCGCGGTGAAGCTTACTTT.

This clonotype was counted ten times or more. This sequence joins TRBV29-1 and TRBJ2-5; no clear D. The ends were cut back, 3 bases at V and 3 bases at J, with 5 bases in the middle. The CDR3 is made up of 11 amino acids. Germline V gene sequence: CDR1 SQVTM, CDR2 ANQGSEA. CDR3 in amino acids: CSVDTEETQYF. CDR3 nucleotides: TGCAGCGTTGACACAGAAGAGACCCAGTACTTC.

There are a few counts of this clonotype. V is TRBV7-3 and J is TRBJ2-3, with 7 bases aligning to TRBD1. This CDR3 is 15 amino acids long. V trimming: 4 bases; J trimming: 4 bases; junction bases outside the gene matches: 8. Germline CDR1 SGHTA, CDR2 FQGTGA. The CDR3 DNA sequence: TGTGCCAGCAGCTCCCAGGGGGTTACAGCAGATACGCAGTATTTT. Translation gives CASSSQGVTADTQYF.

The V and J genes are TRBV2 and TRBJ2-1; a weak D match, TRBD2 (6 bases). Deletions cut 6 bases from V and 3 bases from J, with 15 bases between. This CDR3 contains 15 residues. Germline CDR1 SNHLY, CDR2 FYNNEI. CDR3 nucleotides: TGTGCCAGCAGGCGGTTGGCTAGCGTCTACAATGAGCAGTTCTTC. It yields the protein CASRRLASVYNEQFF.

This clonotype was observed many times. The CDR3 nucleotides are TGCAGCGTTGAGCAGGGGGCTACGGTGGGCACTGAAGCTTTCTTT. Translated, it gives CSVEQGATVGTEAFF. The genes are TRBV29-1 and TRBJ1-1; 8 nucleotides align to TRBD1. This CDR3 spans 15 amino acids. Looked up from germline, CDR1 is SQVTM and CDR2 is ANQGSEA. Unmatched junction bases numbered 10, after V lost 3 bases and J lost 4 bases.

The CDR3: CASSLEGGTNTGELFF. DNA of the CDR3: TGCGCCAGCAGCTTGGAGGGGGGAACGAACACCGGGGAGCTGTTTTTT. The chain links TRBV5-1 to TRBJ2-2; D might be TRBD1 or TRBD2, each matching 6 bases. With 0 bases removed from V and 0 bases from J, the gap between germline ends came to 9 bases. This CDR3 spans 16 amino acids. Germline V gene sequence: CDR1 SGHRS, CDR2 YFSETQ.

This clonotype was recorded a few times. This chain joins TRBV5-5 and TRBJ2-7; tentative D call: TRBD1 (6 bases). The CDR3 has 14 amino acids. V lost 2 bases to trimming and J lost 3 bases, with 12 bases between them. The germline V gene encodes CDR1 SGHKS and CDR2 YYEKEE (reference sequence). The CDR3 sequence is CASSFRDNVYEQYV. CDR3 bases: TGTGCCAGCAGCTTTCGGGACAACGTCTACGAGCAGTACGTC.

This clonotype occurred many times. CDR3 in amino acids: CASSPQVSGNTIYF. CDR3 sequence (DNA): TGTGCCAGCAGTCCCCAAGTTTCTGGAAACACCATATATTTT. The chain links TRBV12-3 or TRBV12-4 to TRBJ1-3, with unresolved D. The CDR3 contains 14 residues. Between the trimmed V and J ends, which lost 5 bases and 1 base, there was a span of 9 bases.

The J gene is TRBJ2-5, the V gene TRBV6-1; D is ambiguous. Germline V gene data show CDR1 as MNHNS and CDR2 as SASEGT. Trimming took off 3 bases at V and 4 bases at J, with 15 bases between the two ends. The CDR3 is 15 amino acids. The CDR3 DNA sequence: TGTGCCAGCAGTGATTTGGCAACGAACCTAGAGACCCAGTACTTC. As protein: CASSDLATNLETQYF.

This clonotype was counted between two and nine times. The chain joins TRBV7-9 to TRBJ1-2; no reliable D call. V was clipped by 6 bases and J by 4 bases, with 9 bases between them. CDR3 size: 12 residues. Germline values: CDR1 SEHNR, CDR2 FQNEAQ (reference sequence). The CDR3 is CASRGDGYGYTF. DNA of the CDR3: TGTGCCAGCAGGGGTGACGGCTATGGCTACACCTTC.

This clonotype has at least ten counts. CDR3 sequence: CASSSTGQTQGEKLFF. In nucleotides, the CDR3 is TGTGCCAGCAGCTCCACCGGACAGACGCAGGGTGAAAAACTGTTTTTT. The gene calls are TRBV7-3 and TRBJ1-4, with a tentative D call TRBD1 (6 bases). V gave up 4 bases and J gave up 7 bases, with 19 bases separating them. The CDR3 runs 16 residues. The germline V gene encodes CDR1 SGHTA and CDR2 FQGTGA.

This clonotype was picked up a small number of times. The chain carries TRBV12-3 or TRBV12-4 and TRBJ2-7; tentatively, D is TRBD1 (6 bases). The CDR3 sequence is 12 residues long. Trimming shortened V by 4 bases and J by 6 bases, and 10 bases separated the two germline ends. The CDR3 loop is CASSSSGVEQYF. The CDR3 bases are TGTGCCAGCAGTTCCTCAGGGGTCGAGCAGTACTTC.

This clonotype was recorded many times. The chain links TRBV3-1 to TRBJ2-3, with D perhaps matching TRBD2 (6 bases). Trimming stripped 3 bases from V and 0 bases from J, with 16 bases between. CDR1 is LGHDT and CDR2 is YNNKEL in the germline V gene (reference sequence). The CDR3 covers 17 residues. CDR3: CASSQPLGSGSTDTQYF. CDR3 nucleotides: TGTGCCAGCAGCCAGCCCCTGGGTAGCGGAAGCACAGATACGCAGTATTTT.